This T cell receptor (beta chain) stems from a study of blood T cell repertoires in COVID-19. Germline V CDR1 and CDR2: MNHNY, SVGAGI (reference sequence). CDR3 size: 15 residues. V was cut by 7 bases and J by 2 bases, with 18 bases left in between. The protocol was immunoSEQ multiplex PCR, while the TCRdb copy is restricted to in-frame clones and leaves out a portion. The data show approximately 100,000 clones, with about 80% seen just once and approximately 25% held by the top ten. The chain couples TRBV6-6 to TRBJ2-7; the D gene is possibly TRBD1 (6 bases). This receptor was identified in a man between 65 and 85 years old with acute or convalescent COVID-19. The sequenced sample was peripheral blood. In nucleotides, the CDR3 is TGTGCCAGCACCAACGGGTGGACAGAACCCTACGAGCAGTACTTC. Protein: CASTNGWTEPYEQYF.